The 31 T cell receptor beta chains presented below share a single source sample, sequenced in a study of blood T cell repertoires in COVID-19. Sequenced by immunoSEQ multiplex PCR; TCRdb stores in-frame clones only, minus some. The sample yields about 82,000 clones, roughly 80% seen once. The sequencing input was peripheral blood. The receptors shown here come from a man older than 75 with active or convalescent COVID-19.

The DNA for the CDR3 is TGTGCCAGCAGCCAGGGGACAGGGGGGAACACTGAAGCTTTCTTT. Translation: CASSQGTGGNTEAFF. The rearrangement uses TRBV11-2 and TRBJ1-1; 11 bases are a match to TRBD1. CDR1 is SGHAT and CDR2 is FQNNGV in the germline V gene. Trimming removed 5 bases from V and 1 base from J; junction bases left unmatched: 3. There are 15 residues in the CDR3.

As DNA, the CDR3 is TGTGCCAGCTCACCACCGTCTATAGCGGGTTCCTCCTACAATGAGCAGTTCTTC. It specifies CASSPPSIAGSSYNEQFF. The chain links TRBV18 to TRBJ2-1, with 7 bases fitting TRBD2. The V segment lost 0 bases and the J segment 0 bases; nucleotides outside the gene matches: 8. From germline, CDR1 is KGHSH and CDR2 LQKENI. This CDR3 spans 18 amino acids.

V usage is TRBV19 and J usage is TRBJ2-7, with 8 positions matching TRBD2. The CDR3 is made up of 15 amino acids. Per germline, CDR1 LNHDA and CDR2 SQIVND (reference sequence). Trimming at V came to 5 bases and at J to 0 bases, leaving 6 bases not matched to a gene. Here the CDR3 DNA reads TGTGCCAGTAGTCCCACGAGCGGGAGCTCCTACGAGCAGTACGTC. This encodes CASSPTSGSSYEQYV.

The CDR3 DNA reads as TGTGCCAGCAGCTCCTCCAGGACTAGCGGGATGGTAGATACGCAGTATTTT. It is translated as CASSSSRTSGMVDTQYF. The V gene is TRBV11-2, the J gene TRBJ2-3; 12 nucleotides align to TRBD2. The CDR3 contains 17 residues. With 4 bases clipped from V and 5 bases from J, the junction kept 10 bases outside the gene matches. Germline assignment: CDR1 SGHAT and CDR2 FQNNGV.

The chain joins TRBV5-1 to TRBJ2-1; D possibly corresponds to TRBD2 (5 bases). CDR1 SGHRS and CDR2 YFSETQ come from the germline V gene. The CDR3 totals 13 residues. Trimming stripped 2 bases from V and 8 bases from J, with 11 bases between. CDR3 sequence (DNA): TGCGCCAGCAGCTTTATAGCGACGGATGAGCAGTTCTTC. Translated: CASSFIATDEQFF.

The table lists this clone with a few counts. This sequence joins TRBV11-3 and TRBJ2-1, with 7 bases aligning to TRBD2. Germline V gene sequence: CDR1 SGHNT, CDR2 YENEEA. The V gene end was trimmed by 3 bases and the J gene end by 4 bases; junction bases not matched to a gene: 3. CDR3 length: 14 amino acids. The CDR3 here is CASSFEGGYNEQFF. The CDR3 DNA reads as TGTGCCAGCAGCTTTGAGGGAGGGTACAATGAGCAGTTCTTC.

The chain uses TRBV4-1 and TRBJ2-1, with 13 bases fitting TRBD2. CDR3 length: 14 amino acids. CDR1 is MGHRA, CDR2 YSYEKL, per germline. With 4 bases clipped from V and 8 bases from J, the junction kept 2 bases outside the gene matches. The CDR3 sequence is CASSLLAGGHEQFF. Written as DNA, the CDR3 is TGCGCCAGCAGCCTACTAGCGGGGGGGCATGAGCAGTTCTTC.

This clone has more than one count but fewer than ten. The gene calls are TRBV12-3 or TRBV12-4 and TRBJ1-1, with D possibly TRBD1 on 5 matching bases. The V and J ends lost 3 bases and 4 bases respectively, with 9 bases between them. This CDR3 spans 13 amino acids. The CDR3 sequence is CASSLLGGTEAFF. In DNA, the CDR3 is TGTGCCAGCAGTTTGTTGGGGGGCACTGAAGCTTTCTTT.

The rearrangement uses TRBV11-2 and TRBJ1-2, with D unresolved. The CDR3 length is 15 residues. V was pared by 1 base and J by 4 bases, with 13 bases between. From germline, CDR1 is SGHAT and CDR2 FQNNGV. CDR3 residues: CASSLGAVQIYGYTF. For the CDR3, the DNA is TGTGCCAGCAGCTTAGGGGCCGTTCAAATCTATGGCTACACCTTC.

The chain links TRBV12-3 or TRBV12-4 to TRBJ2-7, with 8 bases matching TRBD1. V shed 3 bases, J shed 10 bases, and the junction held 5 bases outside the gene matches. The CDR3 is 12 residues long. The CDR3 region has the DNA TGTGCCAGCAGTTTTGGGCAGGGGGCTCAGTACGTC. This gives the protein CASSFGQGAQYV.

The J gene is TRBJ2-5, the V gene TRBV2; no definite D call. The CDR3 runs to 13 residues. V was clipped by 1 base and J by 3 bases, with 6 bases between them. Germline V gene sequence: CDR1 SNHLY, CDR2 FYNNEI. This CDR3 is CASSEGQKETQYF. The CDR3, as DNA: TGTGCCAGCAGTGAAGGGCAGAAAGAGACCCAGTACTTC.

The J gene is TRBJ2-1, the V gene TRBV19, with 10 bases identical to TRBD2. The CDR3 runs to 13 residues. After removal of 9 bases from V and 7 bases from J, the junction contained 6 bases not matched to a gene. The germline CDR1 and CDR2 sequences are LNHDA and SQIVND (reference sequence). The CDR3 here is CASEREGRNEQFF. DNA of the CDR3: TGTGCCAGCGAGCGGGAGGGCCGGAATGAGCAGTTCTTC. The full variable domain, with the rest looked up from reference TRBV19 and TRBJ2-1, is DGGITQSPKYLFRKEGQNVTLSCEQNLNHDAMYWYRQDPGQGLRLIYYSQIVNDFQKGDIAEGYSVSREKKESFPLTVTSAQKNPTAFYLCASEREGRNEQFFGPGTRLTVL.

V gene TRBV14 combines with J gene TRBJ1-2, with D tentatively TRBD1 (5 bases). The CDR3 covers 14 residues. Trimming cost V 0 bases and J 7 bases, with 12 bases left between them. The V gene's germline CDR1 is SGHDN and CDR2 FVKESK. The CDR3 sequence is CASSQDREGSGYTF. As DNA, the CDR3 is TGTGCCAGCAGCCAAGATCGGGAGGGGTCTGGCTACACCTTC. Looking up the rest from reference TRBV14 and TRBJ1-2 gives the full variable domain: EAGVTQFPSHSVIEKGQTVTLRCDPISGHDNLYWYRRVMGKEIKFLLHFVKESKQDESGMPNNRFLAERTGGTYSTLKVQPAELEDSGVYFCASSQDREGSGYTFGSGTRLTVV.

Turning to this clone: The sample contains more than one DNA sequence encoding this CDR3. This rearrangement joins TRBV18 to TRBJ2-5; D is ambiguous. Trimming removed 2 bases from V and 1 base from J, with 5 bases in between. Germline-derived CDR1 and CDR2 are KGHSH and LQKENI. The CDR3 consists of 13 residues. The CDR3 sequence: CASSPGLQETQYF. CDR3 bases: TGTGCCAGCTCACCAGGGCTCCAAGAGACCCAGTACTTC.

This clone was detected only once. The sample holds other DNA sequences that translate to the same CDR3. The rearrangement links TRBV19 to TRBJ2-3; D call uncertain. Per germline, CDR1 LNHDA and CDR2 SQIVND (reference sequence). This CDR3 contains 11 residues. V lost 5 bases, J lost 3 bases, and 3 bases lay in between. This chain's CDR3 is CASSLTDTQYF. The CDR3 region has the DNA TGTGCCAGTAGTCTAACAGATACGCAGTATTTT.

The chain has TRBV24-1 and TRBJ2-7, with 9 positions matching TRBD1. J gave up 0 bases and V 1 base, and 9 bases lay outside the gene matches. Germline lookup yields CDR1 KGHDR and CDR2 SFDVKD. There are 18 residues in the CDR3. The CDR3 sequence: CATSDFKSGTGSSYEQYV. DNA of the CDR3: TGTGCCACCAGTGATTTTAAGTCCGGGACAGGGTCCTCCTACGAGCAGTACGTC.

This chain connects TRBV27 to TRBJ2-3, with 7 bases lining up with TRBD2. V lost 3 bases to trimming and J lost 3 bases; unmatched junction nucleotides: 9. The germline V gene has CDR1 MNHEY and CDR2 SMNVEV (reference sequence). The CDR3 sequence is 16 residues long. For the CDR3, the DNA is TGTGCCAGCAGTTTCCTGTTTGCGGGAGCGACAGATACGCAGTATTTT. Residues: CASSFLFAGATDTQYF.

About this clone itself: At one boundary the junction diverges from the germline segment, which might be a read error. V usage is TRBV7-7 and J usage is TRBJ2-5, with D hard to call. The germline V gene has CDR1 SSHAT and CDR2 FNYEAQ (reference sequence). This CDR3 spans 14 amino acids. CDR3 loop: CASSLLGHKETQYF. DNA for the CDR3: TGTGCTAGCAGCTTGCTGGGCCACAAAGAGACCCAGTACTTC. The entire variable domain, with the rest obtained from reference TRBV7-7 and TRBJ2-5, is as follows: GAGVSQSPRYKVTKRGQDVTLRCDPISSHATLYWYQQALGQGPEFLTYFNYEAQPDKSGLPSDRFSAERPEGSISTLTIQRTEQRDSAMYRCASSLLGHKETQYFGPGTRLLVL.

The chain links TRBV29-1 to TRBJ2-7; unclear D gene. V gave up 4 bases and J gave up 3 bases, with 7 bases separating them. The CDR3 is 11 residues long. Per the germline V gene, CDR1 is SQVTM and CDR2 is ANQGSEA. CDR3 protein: CSVVVGYEQYV. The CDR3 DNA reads TGCAGCGTTGTGGTCGGCTACGAGCAGTACGTC.

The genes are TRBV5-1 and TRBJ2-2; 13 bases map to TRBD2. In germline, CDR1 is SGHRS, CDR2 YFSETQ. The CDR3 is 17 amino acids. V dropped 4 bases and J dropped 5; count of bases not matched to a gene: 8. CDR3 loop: CASSPRTSGSWTGELFF. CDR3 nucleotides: TGCGCCAGCAGCCCCCGGACTAGCGGGAGTTGGACCGGGGAGCTGTTTTTT.

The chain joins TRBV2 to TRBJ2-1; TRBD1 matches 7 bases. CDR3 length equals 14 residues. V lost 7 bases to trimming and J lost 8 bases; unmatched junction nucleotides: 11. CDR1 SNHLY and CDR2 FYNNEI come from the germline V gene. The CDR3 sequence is CASTPGQIVDEQFF. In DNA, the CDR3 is TGTGCCAGCACTCCGGGACAGATAGTGGATGAGCAGTTCTTC.

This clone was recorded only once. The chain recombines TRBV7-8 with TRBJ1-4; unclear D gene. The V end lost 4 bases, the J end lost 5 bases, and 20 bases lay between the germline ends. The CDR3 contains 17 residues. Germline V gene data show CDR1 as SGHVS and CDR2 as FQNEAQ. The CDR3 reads CASSSTAGGMMNEKLFF. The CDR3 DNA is TGTGCCAGCAGCTCGACGGCCGGCGGGATGATGAATGAAAAACTGTTTTTT.

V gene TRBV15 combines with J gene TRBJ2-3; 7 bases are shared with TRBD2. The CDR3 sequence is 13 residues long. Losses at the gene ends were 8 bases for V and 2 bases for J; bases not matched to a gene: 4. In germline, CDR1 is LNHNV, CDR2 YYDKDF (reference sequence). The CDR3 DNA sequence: TGTGCCACCGCAGCGGGGAACACAGATACGCAGTATTTT. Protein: CATAAGNTDTQYF.

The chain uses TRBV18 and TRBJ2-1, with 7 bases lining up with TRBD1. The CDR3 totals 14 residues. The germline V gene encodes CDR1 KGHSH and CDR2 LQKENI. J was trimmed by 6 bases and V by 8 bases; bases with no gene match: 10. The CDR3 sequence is CASKGQGVFNEQFF. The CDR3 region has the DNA TGTGCCAGCAAAGGCCAGGGGGTCTTCAATGAGCAGTTCTTC.

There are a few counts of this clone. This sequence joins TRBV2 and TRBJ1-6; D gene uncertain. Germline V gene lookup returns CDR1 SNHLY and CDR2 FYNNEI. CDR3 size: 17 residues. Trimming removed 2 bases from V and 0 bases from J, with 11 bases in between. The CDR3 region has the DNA TGTGCCAGCAGTGAAACAGAGCCGAGCTCCTATAATTCACCCCTCCACTTT. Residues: CASSETEPSSYNSPLHF. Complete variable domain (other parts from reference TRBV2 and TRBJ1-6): EPEVTQTPSHQVTQMGQEVILRCVPISNHLYFYWYRQILGQKVEFLVSFYNNEISEKSEIFDDQFSVERPDGSNFTLKIRSTKLEDSAMYFCASSETEPSSYNSPLHFGNGTRLTVT.

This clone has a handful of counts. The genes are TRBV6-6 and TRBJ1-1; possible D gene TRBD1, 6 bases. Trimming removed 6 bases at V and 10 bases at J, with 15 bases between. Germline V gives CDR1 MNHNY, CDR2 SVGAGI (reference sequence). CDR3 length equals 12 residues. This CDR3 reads CASRSVEGGAFF. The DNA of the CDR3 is TGTGCCAGCAGGTCTGTGGAAGGGGGAGCTTTCTTT.

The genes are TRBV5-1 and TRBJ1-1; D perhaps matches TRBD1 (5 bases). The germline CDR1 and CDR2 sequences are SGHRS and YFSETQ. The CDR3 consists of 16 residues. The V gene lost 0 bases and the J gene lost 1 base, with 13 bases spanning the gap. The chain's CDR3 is CASSLDPGNPNTEAFF. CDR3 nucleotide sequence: TGCGCCAGCAGCTTGGATCCAGGGAACCCGAACACTGAAGCTTTCTTT. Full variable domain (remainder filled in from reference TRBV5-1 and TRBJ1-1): KAGVTQTPRYLIKTRGQQVTLSCSPISGHRSVSWYQQTPGQGLQFLFEYFSETQRNKGNFPGRFSGRQFSNSRSEMNVSTLELGDSALYLCASSLDPGNPNTEAFFGQGTRLTVV.

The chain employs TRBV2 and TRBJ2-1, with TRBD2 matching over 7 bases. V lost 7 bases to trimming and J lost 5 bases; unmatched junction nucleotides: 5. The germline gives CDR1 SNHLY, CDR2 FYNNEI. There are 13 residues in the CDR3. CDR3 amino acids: CASTGLVHNEQFF. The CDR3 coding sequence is TGTGCCAGCACCGGACTAGTCCACAATGAGCAGTTCTTC.

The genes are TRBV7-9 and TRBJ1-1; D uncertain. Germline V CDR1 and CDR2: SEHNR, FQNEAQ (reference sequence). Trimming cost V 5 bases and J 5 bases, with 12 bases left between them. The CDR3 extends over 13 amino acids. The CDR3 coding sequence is TGTGCCAGCAGCCAAGGCGGGGTAACTGAAGCTTTCTTT. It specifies CASSQGGVTEAFF.

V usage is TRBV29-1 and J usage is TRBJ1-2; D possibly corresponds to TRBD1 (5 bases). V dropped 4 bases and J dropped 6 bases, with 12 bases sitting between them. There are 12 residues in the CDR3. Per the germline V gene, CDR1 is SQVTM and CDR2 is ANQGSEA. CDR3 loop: CSVVWQGDGYTF. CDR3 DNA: TGCAGCGTTGTATGGCAGGGCGATGGCTACACCTTC.

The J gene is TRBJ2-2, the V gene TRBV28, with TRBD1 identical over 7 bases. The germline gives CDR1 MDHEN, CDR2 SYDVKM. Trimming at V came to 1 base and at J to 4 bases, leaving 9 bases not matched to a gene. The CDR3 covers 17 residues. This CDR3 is CASSLYWSGGSTGELFF. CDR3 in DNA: TGTGCCAGCAGTTTATATTGGTCAGGGGGTTCCACCGGGGAGCTGTTTTTT. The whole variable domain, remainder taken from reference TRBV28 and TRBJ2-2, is DVKVTQSSRYLVKRTGEKVFLECVQDMDHENMFWYRQDPGLGLRLIYFSYDVKMKEKGDIPEGYSVSREKKERFSLILESASTNQTSMYLCASSLYWSGGSTGELFFGEGSRLTVL.